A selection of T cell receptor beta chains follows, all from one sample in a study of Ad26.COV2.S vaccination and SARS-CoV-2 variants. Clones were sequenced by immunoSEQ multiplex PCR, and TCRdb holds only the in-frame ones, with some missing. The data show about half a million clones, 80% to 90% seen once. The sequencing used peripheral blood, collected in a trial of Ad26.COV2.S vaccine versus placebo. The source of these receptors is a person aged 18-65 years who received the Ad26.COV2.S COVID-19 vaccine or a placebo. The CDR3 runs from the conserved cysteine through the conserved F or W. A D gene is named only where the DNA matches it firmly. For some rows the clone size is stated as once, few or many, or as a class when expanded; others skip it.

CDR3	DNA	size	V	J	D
CASSDYGYTF	TGTGCCAGCAGTGATTATGGCTACACCTTC	few	TRBV25-1	TRBJ1-2	-
CASSLGASNQPQHF	TGTGCCAGCAGCTTGGGAGCGAGCAATCAGCCCCAGCATTTT	-	TRBV5-8	TRBJ1-5	-
CASSLDRFDREAFF	TGTGCCAGCAGCTTAGACAGGTTTGATAGGGAAGCTTTCTTT	-	TRBV7-9	TRBJ1-1	-
CASSLRDGNSYEQYF	TGTGCCAGCTCACTTCGGGACGGAAACTCCTACGAGCAGTACTTC	-	TRBV18	TRBJ2-7	-
CASSFSRVGEKLFF	TGTGCCAGCAGTTTTTCCAGGGTCGGCGAAAAACTGTTTTTT	-	TRBV27	TRBJ1-4	-
CASSLARRDTQYF	TGTGCTAGCAGCTTAGCGCGTCGGGATACGCAGTATTTT	-	TRBV7-7	TRBJ2-3	-
CASSSRLAGLLTQYF	TGTGCCAGCAGTTCACGACTAGCGGGACTTCTTACGCAGTATTTT	-	TRBV28	TRBJ2-3	TRBD2
CASSLDEGSYGYTF	TGTGCCAGCAGCTTAGATGAGGGGTCCTATGGCTACACCTTC	once	TRBV13	TRBJ1-2	-
CASSLGHRAGVTGELFF	TGTGCCAGCAGCTTAGGCCATCGAGCGGGAGTCACCGGGGAGCTGTTTTTT	-	TRBV13	TRBJ2-2	TRBD2
CASSVTGTVGLEQYF	TGTGCCAGCAGCGTTACCGGGACTGTTGGCCTCGAGCAGTACTTC	-	TRBV5-5	TRBJ2-7	-
CASSSNRGTGGAWGSYEQYF	TGTGCCAGCAGCAGTAACCGGGGGACAGGGGGCGCTTGGGGCTCCTACGAGCAGTACTTC	-	TRBV7-9	TRBJ2-7	TRBD1
CASSQDTLTGSMAYGYTF	TGTGCCAGCAGCCAAGATACCCTAACAGGGTCCATGGCCTATGGCTACACCTTC	-	TRBV3-1/TRBV3-2	TRBJ1-2	-
CASTGCSYGYTF	TGTGCCAGCACAGGGTGCAGCTATGGCTACACCTTC	-	TRBV21-1	TRBJ1-2	-
CASSDLAGGECRADTQYF	TGCGCCAGCAGTGATCTTGCCGGGGGGGAGTGTAGAGCAGATACGCAGTATTTT	once	TRBV10-1	TRBJ2-3	TRBD2
CASSLPRLAGGRNEQFF	TGTGCCAGCAGCCTGCCTAGACTAGCGGGAGGGCGAAATGAGCAGTTCTTC	-	TRBV14	TRBJ2-1	TRBD2
CASSGDGGLREKLFF	TGTGCCAGCAGCGGCGATGGGGGGCTGAGGGAAAAACTGTTTTTT	few	TRBV9	TRBJ1-4	-
CASSQDRVGEQYF	TGTGCCAGTAGCCAAGACAGGGTCGGCGAGCAGTACTTC	-	TRBV19	TRBJ2-7	TRBD1
CAISEATGGRETQYF	TGTGCCATCAGTGAGGCCACAGGGGGCCGGGAGACCCAGTACTTC	-	TRBV10-3	TRBJ2-5	TRBD1
CASRKNLGGGHEQYF	TGTGCCAGCAGAAAAAACCTGGGCGGGGGTCACGAGCAGTACTTC	-	TRBV27	TRBJ2-7	TRBD2
CAISESSGYGYTF	TGTGCCATCAGTGAGTCATCGGGCTATGGCTACACCTTC	-	TRBV10-3	TRBJ1-2	-
CAGSDRAGTEAFF	TGTGCCGGATCAGACAGGGCGGGCACTGAAGCTTTCTTT	-	TRBV30	TRBJ1-1	TRBD1
CASRSQAVGELFF	TGTGCCAGCAGGTCCCAAGCGGTCGGGGAGCTGTTTTTT	-	TRBV11-2	TRBJ2-2	-
CASSPPGQGLAKNIQYF	TGCGCCAGCAGCCCCCCGGGACAGGGGCTAGCCAAAAACATTCAGTACTTC	-	TRBV4-3	TRBJ2-4	TRBD1
CASSDPPAAYNEQFF	TGTGCCAGCAGTGACCCCCCTGCAGCCTACAATGAGCAGTTCTTC	-	TRBV6-6	TRBJ2-1	-
CASSVDRGGELFF	TGTGCCAGCAGCGTAGACAGGGGCGGGGAGCTGTTTTTT	-	TRBV7-3	TRBJ2-2	TRBD1
CASTTDLFNTIYF	TGTGCCAGCACCACCGACCTTTTTAACACCATATATTTT	-	TRBV28	TRBJ1-3	-
CASSTSLLAGGRETQYF	TGTGCCAGCAGCACCTCCCTACTAGCGGGGGGGAGAGAGACCCAGTACTTC	-	TRBV7-2	TRBJ2-5	TRBD2
CASSQLNTEAFF	TGTGCCAGCAGCCAGCTGAACACTGAAGCTTTCTTT	-	TRBV6-7	TRBJ1-1	-
CASSRERHSNQPQHF	TGTGCCAGCAGCCGGGAGAGGCATAGCAATCAGCCCCAGCATTTT	-	TRBV5-8	TRBJ1-5	-
CASSASGVVFNNEQFF	TGTGCCAGCAGCGCTTCGGGGGTCGTATTTAACAATGAGCAGTTCTTC	once	TRBV9	TRBJ2-1	-
CASSLVGGPGEQYF	TGTGCCAGCAGTTTGGTCGGGGGCCCGGGCGAGCAGTACTTC	-	TRBV27	TRBJ2-7	-
CASSPRTQTNYGYTF	TGTGCCAGTAGTCCCCGGACACAAACTAACTATGGCTACACCTTC	-	TRBV19	TRBJ1-2	-
CASSAMQVAQPQHF	TGTGCCAGCAGCGCGATGCAGGTGGCCCAGCCCCAGCATTTT	-	TRBV5-5	TRBJ1-5	-
CASSLADFGTNEKLFF	TGTGCCAGCAGCTTAGCGGACTTTGGAACTAATGAAAAACTGTTTTTT	-	TRBV7-8	TRBJ1-4	-
CASSVASGTGTTGELFF	TGTGCCAGCAGCGTAGCCTCCGGGACAGGGACTACCGGGGAGCTGTTTTTT	-	TRBV9	TRBJ2-2	TRBD1
CASSQGLATNEKLFF	TGCGCCAGCAGCCAGGGACTTGCAACTAATGAAAAACTGTTTTTT	-	TRBV5-1	TRBJ1-4	-
CASARTGDFSPLHF	TGTGCCAGCGCCCGGACAGGGGATTTCTCACCCCTCCACTTT	few	TRBV11-2	TRBJ1-6	TRBD1
CASSSYQDSLGTDTQYF	TGTGCCAGCAGCTCATATCAAGATTCGCTGGGGACAGATACGCAGTATTTT	-	TRBV7-2	TRBJ2-3	-